This T cell receptor (beta chain) appears in the sequencing data of a study of Graves' ophthalmopathy and Graves' hyperthyroidism. The PBMC fraction was derived from about 9.5 ml of fresh peripheral blood. About this clonotype itself: The conserved closing phenylalanine or tryptophan is absent in this CDR3, likely reflecting a read error.

As the template, RNA transcripts were used to amplify TCR beta CDR3 regions. Following a first-round RT-PCR that used HTBI primers, a second-round multiplex PCR was carried out. TCRdb fed the multiplex PCR reads into MiXCR, producing one record per CDR3 protein. The table records 200,000 to 300,000 distinct CDR3 sequences, around 42% of them present only once. This CDR3 comprises 15 residues. Trimming left V 3 bases short and J 4 bases short, with 18 bases between. Per germline, CDR1 SQVTM and CDR2 ANQGSEA. The clonotype originates from an adult man with Graves' ophthalmopathy. This chain connects TRBV29-1 to TRBJ2-5, with D perhaps given as TRBD1 or TRBD2 (5 bases each). Material for sequencing was peripheral blood. DNA for the CDR3: TGCAGCGTTGAGGGACGACCACCCAGGACAGAGACCCAGTACCTC. It codes for CSVEGRPPRTETQYL.